This T cell receptor (beta chain) was sequenced in a study of control samples from healthy donors and cancer patients. The CDR3 runs 18 residues. The table came from immunoSEQ multiplex PCR; TCRdb's copy has only in-frame clones and leaves some out. The sample shows about 160,000 clones, around 94% of them seen only once. Sequenced input: PBMCs. The TCR sequence derives from a man between 60 and 70 years old with colorectal cancer. The chain uses TRBV21-1 and TRBJ2-1; the tabulated D call, TRBD1, remains unverified against the DNA. TRBV21-1 is reported as a pseudogene. The CDR3 loop is CASSPAKGDKRSYNEQFF. The DNA for the CDR3 is TGTGCCAGCAGCCCAGCTAAGGGGGACAAGCGCTCCTACAATGAGCAGTTCTTC.